Here is one T cell receptor (beta chain) with its context. Antigen unknown. This sample was taken from a study of T cell repertoires in cytomegalovirus infection. At the level of the study: Evidence of both CMV infection and a matching HLA type came from public TCR beta signatures. General study points: What dominated the ex vivo response were HLA-C-restricted CMV-specific TCR beta clonotypes. Cumulative frequency of public TCR beta families picked out carriers of CMV plus the relevant HLA.

TCRdb re-called the reads with MiXCR, one entry per CDR3 protein. Here the sample spans a few hundred thousand distinct CDR3 sequences, about 35% being singletons. The CDR3 contains 14 residues. The germline CDR1 and CDR2 sequences are SGHTA and FQGNSA. The ends were cut back, 2 bases at V and 3 bases at J, with 11 bases in the middle. The clonotype comes from a human donor in good health (CMV status not recorded). Some clones in this sample may be carry-over from other donors' samples. Sequencing was performed on cultured PBMCs, taken from culture after CMV antigen stimulation. V gene TRBV7-2 combines with J gene TRBJ2-7, with D perhaps matching TRBD1 (5 bases). The CDR3 here is CASSLRDRYYEQYF. In nucleotides, the CDR3 is TGTGCCAGCAGCTTACGCGACAGATACTACGAGCAGTACTTC.